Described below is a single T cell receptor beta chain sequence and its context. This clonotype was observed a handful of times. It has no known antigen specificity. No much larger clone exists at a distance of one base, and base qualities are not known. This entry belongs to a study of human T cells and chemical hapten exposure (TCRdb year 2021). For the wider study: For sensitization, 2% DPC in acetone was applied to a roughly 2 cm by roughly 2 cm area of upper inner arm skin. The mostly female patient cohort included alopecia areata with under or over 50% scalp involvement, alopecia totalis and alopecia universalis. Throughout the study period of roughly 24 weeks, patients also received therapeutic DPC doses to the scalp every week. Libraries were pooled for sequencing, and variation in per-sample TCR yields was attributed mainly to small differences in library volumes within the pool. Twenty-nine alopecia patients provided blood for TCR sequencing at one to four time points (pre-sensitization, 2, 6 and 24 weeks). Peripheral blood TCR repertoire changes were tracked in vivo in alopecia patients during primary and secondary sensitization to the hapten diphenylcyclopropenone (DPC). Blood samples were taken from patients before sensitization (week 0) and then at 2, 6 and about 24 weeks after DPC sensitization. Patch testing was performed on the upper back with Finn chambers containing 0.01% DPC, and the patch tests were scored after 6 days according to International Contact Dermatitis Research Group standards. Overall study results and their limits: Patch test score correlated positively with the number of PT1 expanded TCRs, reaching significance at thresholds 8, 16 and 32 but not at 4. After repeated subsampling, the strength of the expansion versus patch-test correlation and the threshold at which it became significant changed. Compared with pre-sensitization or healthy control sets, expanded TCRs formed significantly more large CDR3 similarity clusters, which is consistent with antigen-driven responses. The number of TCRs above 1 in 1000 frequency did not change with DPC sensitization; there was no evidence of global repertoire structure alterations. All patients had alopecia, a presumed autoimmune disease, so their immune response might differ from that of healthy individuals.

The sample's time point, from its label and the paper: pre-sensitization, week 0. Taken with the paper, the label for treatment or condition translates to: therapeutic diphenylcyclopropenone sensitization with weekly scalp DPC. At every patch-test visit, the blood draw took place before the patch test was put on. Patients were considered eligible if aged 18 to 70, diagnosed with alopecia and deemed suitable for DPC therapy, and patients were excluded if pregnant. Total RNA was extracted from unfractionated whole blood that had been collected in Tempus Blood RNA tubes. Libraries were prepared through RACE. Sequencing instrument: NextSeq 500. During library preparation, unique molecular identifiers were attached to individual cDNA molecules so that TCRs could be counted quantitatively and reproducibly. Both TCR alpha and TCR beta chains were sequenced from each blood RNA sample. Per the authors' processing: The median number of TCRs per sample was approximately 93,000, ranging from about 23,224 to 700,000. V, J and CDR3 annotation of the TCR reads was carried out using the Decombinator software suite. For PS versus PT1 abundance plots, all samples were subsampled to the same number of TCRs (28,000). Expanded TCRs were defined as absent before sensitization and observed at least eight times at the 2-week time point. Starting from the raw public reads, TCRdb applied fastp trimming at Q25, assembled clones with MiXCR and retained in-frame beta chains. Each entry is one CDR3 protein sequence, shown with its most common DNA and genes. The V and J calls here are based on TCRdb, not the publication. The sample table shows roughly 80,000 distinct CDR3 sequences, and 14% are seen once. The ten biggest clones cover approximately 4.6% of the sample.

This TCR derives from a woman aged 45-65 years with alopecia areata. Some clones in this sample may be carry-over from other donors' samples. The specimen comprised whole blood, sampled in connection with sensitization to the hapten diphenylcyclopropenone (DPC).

CDR3 region: CASSGGKRTGVYNEQFF. The sequenced DNA: TGTGCCAGCAGCGGAGGGAAGAGGACAGGGGTATACAATGAGCAGTTCTTC. The receptor chain draws on TRBV5-8 and TRBJ2-1; a stretch of 9 junction bases matches TRBD1. The germline V end is reduced by 4 bases and the J end by 4 bases; junction bases left unmatched: 12. The germline V gene encodes CDR1 SGHTS and CDR2 YDEGEE. The CDR3 numbers 17 residues from cysteine through phenylalanine. The only DNA kept is the CDR3, 51 bases in frame from the first base. When the CDR3 is completed using the reference TRBV5-8 and TRBJ2-1 genes on either side, the full variable domain is EAGVTQSPTHLIKTRGQQATLRCSPISGHTSVYWYQQALGLGLQFLLWYDEGEERNRGNFPPRFSGRQFPNYSSELNVNALELEDSALYLCASSGGKRTGVYNEQFFGPGTRLTVL.